These 8 T cell receptor beta chains originate from one sample sequenced in a study of blood T cells in healthy people across ages. Sample-barcoded 5' priming and a J-beta primer mix drove a second PCR of 7 to 11 cycles. TCRdb re-derived calls from the 5' RACE reads in MiXCR, one entry per CDR3 protein. The table lists around 710,000 distinct CDR3 sequences, more than 40% of them singletons. The sequenced material came from blood. Every receptor here comes from a woman aged 60-75 years in good health.

The V call is TRBV29-1, the J call TRBJ2-3; 9 bases are a match to TRBD1. Trimming removed 4 bases from V and 1 base from J; junction bases left unmatched: 6. The CDR3 runs 15 residues. Germline V gene sequence: CDR1 SQVTM, CDR2 ANQGSEA. In nucleotides, the CDR3 is TGCAGCGTTGCCCGGGGACAGGGTGGCACAGATACGCAGTATTTT. Its protein product is CSVARGQGGTDTQYF.

This clonotype was seen a few times. This chain connects TRBV20-1 to TRBJ2-5, with 10 bases matching TRBD1. The CDR3 spans 12 residues. From germline, CDR1 is DFQATT and CDR2 SNEGSKA (reference sequence). For the CDR3, the DNA is TGCAGATCGGACAGGGGGTTGGGGACCCAGTACTTC. Translating gives CRSDRGLGTQYF.

This clonotype has only a few counts. The chain combines TRBV5-1 with TRBJ2-5; 7 bases map to TRBD1. The closer fit of TRBJ2-7 to the DNA end suggests the J call may be wrong. This CDR3 has 15 residues. Germline-derived CDR1 and CDR2 are SGHRS and YFSETQ. The CDR3 DNA follows: TGCGCCAGCAGCCCCACACCGGGACAGTATTACGAGCAGTACTTC. Its protein product is CASSPTPGQYYEQYF.

This chain links TRBV20-1 with TRBJ2-7, with 15 bases that match TRBD2. This CDR3 has 14 amino acids. J was trimmed by 7 bases and V by 3 bases; bases with no gene match: 4. Germline CDR1 DFQATT, CDR2 SNEGSKA (reference sequence). CDR3 loop: CSASWGLAGGEQYF. The CDR3 DNA reads TGCAGTGCTAGTTGGGGACTAGCGGGAGGAGAGCAGTACTTC.

The chain links TRBV5-1 to TRBJ2-3, with TRBD1 matching over 10 bases. This CDR3 is 15 amino acids long. The germline gives CDR1 SGHRS, CDR2 YFSETQ. Germline trimming cut 4 bases from V and 4 bases from J; bases unmatched to any gene: 6. As DNA, the CDR3 is TGCGCCAGCAGCAAGGGACAGGGGTTTGCAGATACGCAGTATTTT. Protein sequence: CASSKGQGFADTQYF.

This clonotype has ten or more counts. The chain recombines TRBV29-1 with TRBJ2-5; tentatively, D is TRBD1 (6 bases). V was trimmed by 6 bases and J by 2 bases, leaving 13 bases between them. Germline V gene lookup returns CDR1 SQVTM and CDR2 ANQGSEA. The CDR3 covers 13 residues. The CDR3 sequence is CSVEIQGQETQYF. The CDR3 nucleotides are TGCAGCGTGGAAATACAGGGACAAGAGACCCAGTACTTC. The variable domain in full, with the rest retrieved from reference TRBV29-1 and TRBJ2-5, is SAVISQKPSRDICQRGTSLTIQCQVDSQVTMMFWYRQQPGQSLTLIATANQGSEATYESGFVIDKFPISRPNLTFSTLTVSNMSPEDSSIYLCSVEIQGQETQYFGPGTRLLVL.

In this sample, this clonotype turned up a few times. The chain recombines TRBV9 with TRBJ1-1; 8 nucleotides match TRBD1. Germline values: CDR1 SGDLS, CDR2 YYNGEE. V lost 3 bases and J lost 5; bases outside the gene matches: 6. The CDR3 contains 14 residues. The CDR3 DNA follows: TGTGCCAGCAGCGCCCGGACAGGGAGTACTGAAGCTTTCTTT. Protein sequence: CASSARTGSTEAFF.

The sample holds a few counts of this clonotype. This rearrangement joins TRBV12-3 or TRBV12-4 to TRBJ1-2, with 9 bases fitting TRBD1. The CDR3 is 15 residues long. Losses at the gene ends were 8 bases for V and 4 bases for J; bases not matched to a gene: 11. The CDR3 region is CASVTGTGPSYGYTF. The CDR3 DNA sequence: TGTGCCAGCGTCACCGGGACAGGGCCATCCTATGGCTACACCTTC.